The rows below give T cell receptor beta chains drawn from one sample of a study of T cell repertoires in cytomegalovirus infection. Each CDR3 protein is one row after TCRdb ran MiXCR on the reads. The sample contains about 150,000 distinct CDR3 sequences, less than 25% of which appear only once. Material: PBMCs. The receptors originated from a human donor in good health (CMV status not recorded). Some clones in this sample may be carry-over from other donors' samples. The CDR3 runs from the conserved cysteine through the conserved F or W. The D gene is left open where the match is weak. Clone size is not always given. Where it is, it says once, few, many or a class for expanded clones.

>many|TRBJ2-2|TRBV12-3/TRBV12-4|.
CASSGGALGSNTGELFF
TGTGCCAGCAGTGGGGGAGCCCTTGGATCGAACACCGGGGAGCTGTTTTTT
>.|TRBJ1-5|TRBV3-1|.
CASSQDAFQPQHF
TGTGCCAGCAGCCAAGATGCCTTTCAGCCCCAGCATTTT
>many|TRBJ1-5|TRBV7-8|.
CASSFSGQPQHF
TGTGCCAGCAGCTTCTCCGGGCAGCCCCAGCATTTT
>few|TRBJ2-1|TRBV5-6|.
CASSTYGNEQFF
TGTGCCAGCAGCACCTACGGCAATGAGCAGTTCTTC
>many|TRBJ1-3|TRBV7-2|.
CASSTDVSSGNTIYF
TGTGCCAGCAGCACGGACGTAAGCTCTGGAAACACCATATATTTT
>few|TRBJ2-7|TRBV7-9|TRBD2
CASSRTSGRARLGEQYF
TGTGCCAGCAGCCGGACTAGCGGGAGGGCCAGGTTGGGCGAGCAGTACTTC
>many|TRBJ2-3|TRBV7-2|TRBD2
CASRAGGRGKVRDTQYF
TGTGCCAGCAGGGCGGGGGGGCGGGGTAAGGTGAGGGATACGCAGTATTTT
>.|TRBJ2-7|TRBV20-1|.
CSAWDSPNYEQYF
TGCAGTGCCTGGGATTCCCCTAACTACGAGCAGTACTTC
>.|TRBJ1-3|TRBV27|TRBD1
CASSYRGGNTIYF
TGTGCCAGCAGTTACAGGGGCGGAAACACCATATATTTT
>.|TRBJ2-5|TRBV29-1|TRBD1
CSAQPGIGTVMPGTQYF
TGCAGCGCCCAGCCGGGGATTGGGACAGTGATGCCAGGGACCCAGTACTTC
>many|TRBJ2-7|TRBV20-1|TRBD1
CSARDREDSYYEQYF
TGCAGTGCTCGGGACAGGGAGGACTCCTACTACGAGCAGTACTTC
>.|TRBJ2-1|TRBV29-1|.
CSVDNSREQFF
TGCAGCGTTGATAATAGCAGGGAGCAGTTCTTC
>.|TRBJ2-5|TRBV6-5|TRBD1
CASRERRQGPMTQYF
TGTGCCAGCAGAGAGAGACGACAGGGGCCCATGACCCAGTACTTC
>many|TRBJ2-3|TRBV28|TRBD2
CASSLLAGGTDTQYF
TGTGCCAGCAGTTTGTTAGCGGGGGGGACAGATACGCAGTATTTT
>.|TRBJ1-6|TRBV20-1|.
CSARGGAGVGSPLHF
TGCAGTGCTCGGGGTGGGGCAGGGGTCGGTTCACCCCTCCACTTT
>many|TRBJ2-7|TRBV7-8|.
CASSLARGRVNEQYF
TGTGCCAGCAGCTTAGCTCGTGGCAGGGTCAACGAGCAGTACTTC
>few|TRBJ2-4|TRBV6-2/TRBV6-3|TRBD2
CASSYSGTIAKNIQYF
TGTGCCAGCAGTTATTCAGGGACTATAGCCAAAAACATTCAGTACTTC
>.|TRBJ2-3|TRBV20-1|TRBD1
CSARGQGAGTDTQYF
TGCAGTGCTAGGGGGCAGGGGGCTGGCACAGATACGCAGTATTTT
>few|TRBJ2-1|TRBV6-2/TRBV6-3|.
CASSYISSFNEQFF
TGTGCCAGCAGTTACATATCTAGCTTCAATGAGCAGTTCTTC
>.|TRBJ1-2|TRBV4-1|.
CASSHLTGQGGYTF
TGCGCCAGCAGCCATCTGACAGGCCAAGGTGGCTACACCTTC
>few|TRBJ1-4|TRBV7-2|TRBD1
CASSLGYRGYSNEKLFF
TGTGCCAGCAGCTTAGGGTACAGGGGATACTCCAATGAAAAACTGTTTTTT
>few|TRBJ1-6|TRBV6-5|TRBD1
CASTKGQGYSPLHF
TGTGCCAGCACTAAGGGACAGGGGTATTCACCCCTCCACTTT
>few|TRBJ2-1|TRBV27|.
CASSLSSASYNEQFF
TGTGCCAGCAGTTTATCTAGCGCTTCCTACAATGAGCAGTTCTTC
>.|TRBJ2-2|TRBV6-2/TRBV6-3|TRBD1
CASSSRQGPMSAGELFF
TGTGCCAGCAGTTCCCGACAGGGGCCGATGTCCGCCGGGGAGCTGTTTTTT
>once|TRBJ2-2|TRBV11-2|.
CASSLVYGTGELFF
TGTGCCAGCAGCTTAGTTTATGGCACCGGGGAGCTGTTTTTT
>many|TRBJ2-5|TRBV7-2|.
CASSLSGLGETQYF
TGTGCCAGCAGCTTATCGGGGCTAGGAGAGACCCAGTACTTC
>.|TRBJ2-6|TRBV2|.
CASSERSHPISSGANVLTF
TGTGCCAGCAGTGAACGGTCTCACCCTATATCCTCTGGGGCCAACGTCCTGACTTTC
>once|TRBJ2-1|TRBV20-1|TRBD2
CSALSGGPYNEQFF
TGCAGTGCCCTTAGCGGGGGGCCCTACAATGAGCAGTTCTTC
>.|TRBJ2-2|TRBV4-3|.
CASSQDFPGTRGGELFF
TGCGCCAGCAGCCAAGACTTCCCCGGGACACGGGGCGGGGAGCTGTTTTTT
>few|TRBJ2-3|TRBV20-1|.
CSAPLARQVTDTQYF
TGCAGTGCACCACTAGCCCGACAAGTCACAGATACGCAGTATTTT
>many|TRBJ2-7|TRBV28|TRBD2
CASSRGSGYEQYF
TGTGCCAGCAGTCGCGGGAGCGGCTACGAGCAGTACTTC
>many|TRBJ2-7|TRBV12-3/TRBV12-4|.
CASSLVGRYEQYF
TGTGCCAGCAGTTTGGTCGGGCGCTACGAGCAGTACTTC
>few|TRBJ1-1|TRBV6-6|.
CASTPLGASNTEAFF
TGTGCCAGCACCCCATTAGGGGCTTCGAACACTGAAGCTTTCTTT